One sample yielded the 12 T cell receptor beta chains listed below, sequenced in a study of naive and memory T cell subsets. Ligated cDNA underwent four rounds of PCR with nested alpha and beta constant region primers and SP2. From the 5' RACE reads, TCRdb called clonotypes with MiXCR, one entry per CDR3 protein. The table shows 25,000 to 35,000 distinct CDR3 sequences, with about a sixth occurring only once. TCR cDNA received a 3' ligated oligonucleotide that carried a UMI. These receptors were obtained from a female donor in good health.

This clonotype has a handful of counts. The chain links TRBV6-5 to TRBJ2-5, with D possibly TRBD1 on 6 matching bases. Per the germline V gene, CDR1 is MNHEY and CDR2 is SVGAGI. Trimming shortened V by 5 bases and J by 5 bases, and 18 bases separated the two germline ends. The CDR3 has 15 amino acids. The chain's CDR3 is CASSKTGTTGETQYF. The CDR3 DNA reads TGTGCCAGCAGTAAAACCGGGACAACAGGGGAGACCCAGTACTTC.

This clonotype was observed at least ten times. V is TRBV7-6 and J is TRBJ2-1; 15 nucleotides line up with TRBD2. The germline V gene encodes CDR1 SGHVS and CDR2 FNYEAQ. V lost 5 bases and J lost 7; bases outside the gene matches: 9. This CDR3 has 17 amino acids. The DNA for the CDR3 is TGTGCCAGCAGCCCCCGGACTAGCGGGGGGGTTCGAAATGAGCAGTTCTTC. It codes for CASSPRTSGGVRNEQFF.

The chain uses TRBV10-1 and TRBJ2-3, with no clear D. The germline V gene has CDR1 WNHNN and CDR2 SYGVQD (reference sequence). V lost 3 bases, J lost 1 base, and 8 bases lay in between. The CDR3 loop spans 14 amino acids. CDR3 DNA sequence: TGCGCCAGCAGTGATTACAGCGGCACAGATACGCAGTATTTT. This gives the protein CASSDYSGTDTQYF.

This clonotype is labeled as medium-sized. V usage is TRBV7-2 and J usage is TRBJ2-1; no firm D call. V dropped 2 bases and J dropped 2 bases, with 1 base sitting between them. Germline lookup yields CDR1 SGHTA and CDR2 FQGNSA. The CDR3 contains 12 residues. The CDR3 DNA sequence: TGTGCCAGCAGCTTAACCTACAATGAGCAGTTCTTC. Translated: CASSLTYNEQFF. The whole variable domain, remainder taken from reference TRBV7-2 and TRBJ2-1, is GAGVSQSPSNKVTEKGKDVELRCDPISGHTALYWYRQSLGQGLEFLIYFQGNSAPDKSGLPSDRFSAERTGGSVSTLTIQRTQQEDSAVYLCASSLTYNEQFFGPGTRLTVL.

Many counts were recorded for this clonotype. The chain is built from TRBV29-1 and TRBJ2-7; TRBD1 matches 10 bases. V dropped 7 bases and J dropped 9; count of bases not matched to a gene: 3. This CDR3 comprises 10 residues. The germline V gene has CDR1 SQVTM and CDR2 ANQGSEA. CDR3 amino acids: CSAGTGVQYF. Here the CDR3 DNA reads TGCAGCGCCGGGACAGGGGTGCAGTACTTC.

This chain joins TRBV12-3 or TRBV12-4 and TRBJ2-1; maybe TRBD1 (6 bases). Trimming left V 5 bases short and J 6 bases short, with 11 bases between. This CDR3 has 13 residues. The DNA of the CDR3 is TGTGCCAGCAGTCAAACACAGGGCAATGAGCAGTTCTTC. Translated, it gives CASSQTQGNEQFF.

The V and J genes are TRBV5-1 and TRBJ2-5; no clear D. Germline V gene lookup returns CDR1 SGHRS and CDR2 YFSETQ. Trimming stripped 1 base from V and 5 bases from J, with 3 bases between. The CDR3 extends over 11 amino acids. The CDR3 DNA reads as TGCGCCAGCAGCTTGAAGGAGACCCAGTACTTC. Its translation: CASSLKETQYF.

This clonotype was observed many times. The V call is TRBV6-6, the J call TRBJ1-2, with a possible D match to TRBD1 (6 bases). This CDR3 spans 16 amino acids. The V end was cut by 3 bases, the J end by 0 bases, with 14 bases between. From germline, CDR1 is MNHNY and CDR2 SVGAGI (reference sequence). Written as DNA, the CDR3 is TGTGCCAGCAGTTATACTCCGACAGGCCCTAACTATGGCTACACCTTC. Its translation: CASSYTPTGPNYGYTF.

This chain links TRBV5-5 with TRBJ2-5; D is possibly TRBD1 (6 bases). The V and J ends lost 4 bases and 4 bases respectively, with 17 bases between them. Germline CDR1 SGHKS, CDR2 YYEKEE (reference sequence). CDR3 length: 15 residues. CDR3 protein: CASSTGQIGGETQYF. CDR3 nucleotides: TGTGCCAGCAGCACAGGACAGATTGGGGGAGAGACCCAGTACTTC.

The V call is TRBV6-5, the J call TRBJ1-1, with TRBD1 identical over 8 bases. CDR3 size: 13 residues. V shed 7 bases and J 4 bases; nucleotides not matched to a gene: 5. Per the germline V gene, CDR1 is MNHEY and CDR2 is SVGAGI. CDR3 bases: TGTGCCAGCACTCCGGGACAGGTCACTGAAGCTTTCTTT. Translated, it gives CASTPGQVTEAFF.

The chain has TRBV5-1 and TRBJ1-1; D is perhaps TRBD1 (5 bases). The CDR3 totals 14 residues. The V gene lost 0 bases and the J gene lost 2 bases, with 8 bases spanning the gap. Germline values: CDR1 SGHRS, CDR2 YFSETQ. The CDR3 DNA sequence: TGCGCCAGCAGCTTGGGACGGACAAACACTGAAGCTTTCTTT. This translates into CASSLGRTNTEAFF.

This clonotype came up a few times. V usage is TRBV29-1 and J usage is TRBJ1-3; weak D call: TRBD1 (5 bases). Germline V gene data show CDR1 as SQVTM and CDR2 as ANQGSEA. The CDR3 has 16 amino acids. V lost 0 bases to trimming and J lost 0 bases, with 12 bases between them. The CDR3 protein is CSVEEGPLSSGNTIYF. The CDR3, as DNA: TGCAGCGTTGAAGAGGGACCGCTGAGCTCTGGAAACACCATATATTTT.